The 13 T cell receptor beta chains below all came from one sample that was sequenced in a study of CD8 T cells in ankylosing spondylitis. TCRdb independently ran MiXCR on the 5' RACE reads; one entry per CDR3 protein. Of about 260,000 distinct CDR3 sequences in the sample, 15% to 20% were seen once. Material for sequencing was blood, either unsorted or a sorted T cell fraction (not recorded which). Receptors originate from a male donor with ankylosing spondylitis or in good health (not recorded which).

This clonotype occurred many times. J is TRBJ2-7 and V is TRBV12-3 or TRBV12-4; D unclear. V was cut by 6 bases and J by 9 bases, with 6 bases left in between. There are 9 residues in the CDR3. The CDR3 DNA reads TGTGCCAGCAGCCCCCGGCAGTACGTC. Amino acid sequence: CASSPRQYV.

The CDR3 loop is CASSYGGKGRDTQYF. CDR3 nucleotide sequence: TGTGCCAGCAGTTACGGCGGCAAGGGGCGAGATACGCAGTATTTT. The rearrangement links TRBV6-2 or TRBV6-3 to TRBJ2-3; a possible D gene is TRBD1 (5 bases). There are 15 residues in the CDR3. Germline CDR1 is MNHEY and CDR2 is SVGEGT. The V gene lost 2 bases and the J gene lost 5 bases, with 14 bases spanning the gap.

V gene TRBV20-1 combines with J gene TRBJ2-1; 9 bases align to TRBD2. The CDR3 runs to 13 residues. With 3 bases clipped from V and 15 bases from J, the junction kept 12 bases outside the gene matches. Germline assignment: CDR1 DFQATT and CDR2 SNEGSKA (reference sequence). The CDR3: CSASPTREGPPFF. The CDR3 nucleotides read TGCAGTGCTAGTCCCACGCGGGAGGGCCCACCGTTCTTC.

The V and J genes are TRBV12-3 or TRBV12-4 and TRBJ2-1; 9 nucleotides line up with TRBD1. The CDR3 spans 14 residues. Trimming at V came to 3 bases and at J to 6 bases, leaving 3 bases not matched to a gene. This CDR3 reads CASSFLTGGNEQFF. Here the CDR3 DNA reads TGTGCCAGCAGTTTCTTGACAGGGGGCAATGAGCAGTTCTTC.

The chain uses TRBV18 and TRBJ1-4, with D perhaps TRBD1 (5 bases). The CDR3 contains 16 residues. Trimming removed 3 bases from V and 3 bases from J, with 14 bases in between. Germline V gives CDR1 KGHSH, CDR2 LQKENI. The DNA for the CDR3 is TGTGCCAGCTCACCTGTGACAGCTCACCCTAATGAAAAACTGTTTTTT. This gives the protein CASSPVTAHPNEKLFF. Full variable domain (remainder filled in from reference TRBV18 and TRBJ1-4): NAGVMQNPRHLVRRRGQEARLRCSPMKGHSHVYWYRQLPEEGLKFMVYLQKENIIDESGMPKERFSAEFPKEGPSILRIQQVVRGDSAAYFCASSPVTAHPNEKLFFGSGTQLSVL.

The chain employs TRBV5-1 and TRBJ2-3, with 12 bases that match TRBD2. This CDR3 comprises 17 residues. The V and J ends lost 0 bases and 6 bases, in that order; junction bases with no gene match: 8. Germline V gene lookup returns CDR1 SGHRS and CDR2 YFSETQ. CDR3 protein: CASSLEASGRAGDTQYF. The CDR3 nucleotides are TGCGCCAGCAGCTTGGAAGCTAGCGGGAGGGCCGGCGATACGCAGTATTTT.

Points on this clonotype: Just one base apart from a much larger clone, this may be a read error. The J gene is TRBJ2-1, the V gene TRBV5-1; a possible D gene is TRBD2 (5 bases). The germline V gene has CDR1 SGHRS and CDR2 YFSETQ. This CDR3 has 15 residues. CDR3 region: CASSLRRVAYNELFF. The CDR3 coding sequence is TGCGCCAGCAGCTTGAGGCGGGTGGCCTACAATGAGCTGTTCTTC.

This clonotype was counted many times. The V and J genes are TRBV5-1 and TRBJ2-1, with D tentatively TRBD1 (6 bases). The CDR3 spans 15 residues. The V gene's germline CDR1 is SGHRS and CDR2 YFSETQ. V lost 0 bases and J 4 bases, leaving 11 bases between the germline ends. The CDR3 reads CASSLGTAQYNEQFF. Written as DNA, the CDR3 is TGCGCCAGCAGCTTGGGGACAGCCCAATACAATGAGCAGTTCTTC.

This clonotype turned up a few times. This chain joins TRBV3-1 and TRBJ1-1; 9 bases are shared with TRBD1. The junction had 5 bases not matched to a gene; V was cut back by 3 bases and J by 3 bases. The CDR3 loop spans 15 amino acids. In germline, CDR1 is LGHDT, CDR2 YNNKEL (reference sequence). This chain's CDR3 is CASSHRGQGDTEAFF. DNA for the CDR3: TGTGCCAGCAGCCATCGGGGACAGGGAGACACTGAAGCTTTCTTT.

This clonotype has only a few counts. This rearrangement joins TRBV27 to TRBJ1-4; D gene ambiguous. The CDR3 covers 13 residues. V gave up 4 bases and J gave up 8 bases, with 11 bases separating them. Per germline, CDR1 MNHEY and CDR2 SMNVEV (reference sequence). In nucleotides, the CDR3 is TGTGCCAGCAGTTCTGGGATGGGGGAAAAACTGTTTTTT. Residues: CASSSGMGEKLFF.

This clonotype was seen repeatedly, ten times or more. The chain uses TRBV7-3 and TRBJ1-1; D gene ambiguous. CDR1 is SGHTA, CDR2 FQGTGA, per germline. CDR3 length equals 14 residues. Between the trimmed V and J ends, which lost 3 bases and 4 bases, there was a span of 12 bases. For the CDR3, the DNA is TGTGCCAGCAGCTTGGCGGGAATCGGCACTGAAGCTTTCTTT. It yields the protein CASSLAGIGTEAFF.

This chain uses TRBV5-1 with TRBJ1-5; possible D gene TRBD1, 5 bases. With 4 bases removed from V and 2 bases from J, the gap between germline ends came to 16 bases. Germline CDR1 SGHRS, CDR2 YFSETQ. The CDR3 runs 16 residues. The CDR3 DNA reads as TGCGCCAGCAGCACCACAGGCCGTAAGGGCAATCAGCCCCAGCATTTT. Its protein product is CASSTTGRKGNQPQHF. The full variable domain, its missing parts supplied by reference TRBV5-1 and TRBJ1-5, is KAGVTQTPRYLIKTRGQQVTLSCSPISGHRSVSWYQQTPGQGLQFLFEYFSETQRNKGNFPGRFSGRQFSNSRSEMNVSTLELGDSALYLCASSTTGRKGNQPQHFGDGTRLSIL.

This clonotype was found many times. The gene calls are TRBV4-1 and TRBJ2-1, with a tentative D call TRBD1 (6 bases). V was pared by 1 base and J by 2 bases, with 12 bases between. This CDR3 contains 16 residues. Looked up from germline, CDR1 is MGHRA and CDR2 is YSYEKL. The CDR3 here is CASSQVMTGTYNEQFF. CDR3 DNA: TGCGCCAGCAGCCAAGTGATGACAGGAACCTACAATGAGCAGTTCTTC.